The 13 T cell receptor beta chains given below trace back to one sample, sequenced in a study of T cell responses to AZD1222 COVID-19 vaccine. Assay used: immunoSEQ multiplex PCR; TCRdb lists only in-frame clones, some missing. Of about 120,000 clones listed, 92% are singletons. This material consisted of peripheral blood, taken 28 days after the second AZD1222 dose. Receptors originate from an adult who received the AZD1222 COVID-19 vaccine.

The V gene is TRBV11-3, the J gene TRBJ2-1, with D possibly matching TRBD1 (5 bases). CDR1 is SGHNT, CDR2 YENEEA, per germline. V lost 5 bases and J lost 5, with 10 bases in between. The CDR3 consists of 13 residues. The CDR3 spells CASSPDRHNEQFF. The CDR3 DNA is TGTGCCAGCAGCCCTGACAGACACAATGAGCAGTTCTTC.

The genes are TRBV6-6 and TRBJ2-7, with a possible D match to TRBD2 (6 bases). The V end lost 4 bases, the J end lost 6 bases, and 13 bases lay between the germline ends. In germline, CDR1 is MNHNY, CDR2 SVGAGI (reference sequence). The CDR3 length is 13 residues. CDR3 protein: CASSSSGGIEQYF. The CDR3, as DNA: TGTGCCAGCAGTTCCTCGGGCGGGATCGAGCAGTACTTC.

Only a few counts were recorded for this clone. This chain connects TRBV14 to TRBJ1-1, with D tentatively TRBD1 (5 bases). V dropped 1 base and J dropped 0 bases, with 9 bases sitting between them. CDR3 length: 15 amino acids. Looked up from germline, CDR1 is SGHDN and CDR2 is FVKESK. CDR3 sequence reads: CASSQGGALNTEAFF. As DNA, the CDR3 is TGTGCCAGCAGCCAAGGTGGGGCTTTGAACACTGAAGCTTTCTTT.

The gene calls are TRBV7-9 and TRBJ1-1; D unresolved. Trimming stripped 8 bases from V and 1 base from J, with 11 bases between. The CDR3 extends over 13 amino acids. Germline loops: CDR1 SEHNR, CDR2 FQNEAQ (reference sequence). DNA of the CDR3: TGTGCCAGCGGGCGTCAGGCGAACACTGAAGCTTTCTTT. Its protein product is CASGRQANTEAFF.

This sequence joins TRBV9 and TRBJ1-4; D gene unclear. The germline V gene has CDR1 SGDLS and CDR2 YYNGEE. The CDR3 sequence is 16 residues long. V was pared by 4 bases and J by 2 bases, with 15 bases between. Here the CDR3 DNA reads TGTGCCAGCAGCCCCCGCACAGAGGGCACTAATGAAAAACTGTTTTTT. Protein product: CASSPRTEGTNEKLFF.

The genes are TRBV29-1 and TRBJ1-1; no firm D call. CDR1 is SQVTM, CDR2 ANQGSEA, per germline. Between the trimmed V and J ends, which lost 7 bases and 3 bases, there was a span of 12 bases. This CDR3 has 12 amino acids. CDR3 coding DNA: TGCAGCGGGAGGTGGGATTACACTGAAGCTTTCTTT. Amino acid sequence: CSGRWDYTEAFF.

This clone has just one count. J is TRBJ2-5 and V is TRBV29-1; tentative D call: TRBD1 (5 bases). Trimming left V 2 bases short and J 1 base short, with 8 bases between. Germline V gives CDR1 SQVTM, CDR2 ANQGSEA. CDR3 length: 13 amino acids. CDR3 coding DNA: TGCAGCGTTGAAAAAGGGGTCCAAGAGACCCAGTACTTC. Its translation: CSVEKGVQETQYF. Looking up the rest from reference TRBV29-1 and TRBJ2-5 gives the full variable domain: SAVISQKPSRDICQRGTSLTIQCQVDSQVTMMFWYRQQPGQSLTLIATANQGSEATYESGFVIDKFPISRPNLTFSTLTVSNMSPEDSSIYLCSVEKGVQETQYFGPGTRLLVL.

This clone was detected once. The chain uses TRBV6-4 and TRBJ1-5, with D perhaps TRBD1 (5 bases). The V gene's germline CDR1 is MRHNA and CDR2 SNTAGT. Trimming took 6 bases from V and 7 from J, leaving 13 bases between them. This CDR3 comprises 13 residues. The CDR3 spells CASSRLGGQPQHF. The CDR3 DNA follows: TGTGCCAGCAGCCGTCTGGGGGGGCAGCCCCAGCATTTT.

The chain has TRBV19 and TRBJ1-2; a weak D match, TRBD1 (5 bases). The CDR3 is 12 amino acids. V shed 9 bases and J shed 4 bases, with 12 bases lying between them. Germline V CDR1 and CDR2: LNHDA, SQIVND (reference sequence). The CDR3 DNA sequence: TGTGCCAGCGCCGGGACCACCTATGGCTACACCTTC. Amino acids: CASAGTTYGYTF.

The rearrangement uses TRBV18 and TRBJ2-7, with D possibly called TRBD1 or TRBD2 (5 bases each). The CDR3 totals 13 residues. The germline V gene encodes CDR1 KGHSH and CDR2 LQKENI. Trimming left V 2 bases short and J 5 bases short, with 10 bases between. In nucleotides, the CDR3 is TGTGCCAGCTCACCAGGGACCTCAGACGAGCAGTACTTC. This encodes CASSPGTSDEQYF.

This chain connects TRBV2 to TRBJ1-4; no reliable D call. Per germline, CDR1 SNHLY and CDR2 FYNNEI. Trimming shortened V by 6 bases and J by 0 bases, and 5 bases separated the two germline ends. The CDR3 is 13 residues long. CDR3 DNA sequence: TGTGCCAGCAGGGCATCAACTAATGAAAAACTGTTTTTT. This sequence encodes CASRASTNEKLFF. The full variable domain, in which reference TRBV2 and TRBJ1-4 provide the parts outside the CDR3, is EPEVTQTPSHQVTQMGQEVILRCVPISNHLYFYWYRQILGQKVEFLVSFYNNEISEKSEIFDDQFSVERPDGSNFTLKIRSTKLEDSAMYFCASRASTNEKLFFGSGTQLSVL.

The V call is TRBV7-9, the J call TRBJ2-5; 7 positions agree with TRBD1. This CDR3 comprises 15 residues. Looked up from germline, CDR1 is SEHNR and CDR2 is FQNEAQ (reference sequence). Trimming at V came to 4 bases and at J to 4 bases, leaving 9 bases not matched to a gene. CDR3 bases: TGTGCCAGCAGCTCCCCCCCGACAGGGACAGAGACCCAGTACTTC. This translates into CASSSPPTGTETQYF. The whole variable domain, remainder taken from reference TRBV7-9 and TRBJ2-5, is DTGVSQNPRHKITKRGQNVTFRCDPISEHNRLYWYRQTLGQGPEFLTYFQNEAQLEKSRLLSDRFSAERPKGSFSTLEIQRTEQGDSAMYLCASSSPPTGTETQYFGPGTRLLVL.

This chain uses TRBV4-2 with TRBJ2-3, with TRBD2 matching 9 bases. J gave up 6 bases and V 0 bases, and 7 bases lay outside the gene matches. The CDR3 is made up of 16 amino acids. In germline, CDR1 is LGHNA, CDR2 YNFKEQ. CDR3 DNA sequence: TGTGCCAGCAGCCAAGAACTAGCGGGTCTCTATGATACGCAGTATTTT. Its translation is CASSQELAGLYDTQYF.